This T cell receptor beta chain was captured in a study of blood T cell repertoires in COVID-19. Study context: The study drew acute and convalescent COVID-19 samples from the United States, Italy and Spain. Nucleic acid was either cDNA or gDNA, and it came from T cells, B-cell-depleted T cells, or PBMCs.

In the authors' methods: Amplifying reference gene primers gave estimates of nucleated cell counts. The data were produced by immunoSEQ multiplex PCR, yet TCRdb's version contains in-frame clones alone and is incomplete. V and J calls and clone size are those listed in that table; D and trimming were worked out from the DNA. The table lists 120,000 or so clones, approximately 68% of them singletons. The CDR3 has 17 residues. The germline gives CDR1 MGHRA, CDR2 YSYEKL. V was trimmed by 0 bases and J by 0 bases, leaving 11 bases between them. Sequenced sample: peripheral blood. This TCR was sampled from a woman in her 70s with acute or convalescent COVID-19. This chain joins TRBV4-1 and TRBJ2-2; D is uncertain. CDR3: CASSQDRYPTNTGELFF. The DNA of the CDR3 is TGCGCCAGCAGCCAAGATCGCTACCCAACGAACACCGGGGAGCTGTTTTTT.